This T cell receptor beta chain was sequenced for a study of T cells after yellow fever vaccination. The wider study: The SMART-Seq v4 Ultra Low Input method served to prepare the low-cell-number fractions.

TCRdb itself ran the 5' RACE reads through MiXCR, one entry per CDR3 protein. The table shows some 550,000 distinct CDR3 sequences, with roughly 21% occurring only once. Only a few counts were recorded for this clonotype. Its antigen remains unidentified. Overall study results and limits: Contaminants from the bulk population, in the form of abundant clonotypes, could be found in FACS-sorted repertoires. The CD4 and CD8 compartments had a small share of their clonotypes in common. The booster response re-showed most primary clones: around 96% CD4, about 89% CD8.

V lost 2 bases, J lost 8 bases, and 9 bases stayed unmatched. Looked up from germline, CDR1 is LNHDA and CDR2 is SQIVND (reference sequence). The CDR3 extends over 16 amino acids. The chain joins TRBV19 to TRBJ2-1; TRBD2 agrees at 10 bases. The sequence derives from a man aged 30 to 39 who received the YFV17D yellow fever vaccine. Source: PBMCs, taken 15 days after the yellow fever booster vaccination. As DNA, the CDR3 is TGTGCCAGTAGTATACTAGCGGGAGTCTTTAGGTATGAGCAGTTCTTC. This codes for CASSILAGVFRYEQFF. The variable domain in full, completed from reference TRBV19 and TRBJ2-1, reads DGGITQSPKYLFRKEGQNVTLSCEQNLNHDAMYWYRQDPGQGLRLIYYSQIVNDFQKGDIAEGYSVSREKKESFPLTVTSAQKNPTAFYLCASSILAGVFRYEQFFGPGTRLTVL.